These T cell receptor beta chains were read from a single sample in a study of radiotherapy plus CTLA-4 blockade in lung cancer. The assay was immunoSEQ multiplex PCR, and TCRdb's table has in-frame clones only and misses some. This table has roughly 80,000 clones, roughly 74% appearing once. The source was peripheral blood, collected from a patient treated with radiotherapy plus ipilimumab. The receptors shown here come from a human donor with non-small cell lung cancer whose response to radiotherapy plus ipilimumab could not be evaluated. Both conserved end residues are trimmed from each CDR3.

V gene,CDR3 length,CDR3 protein
TRBV30,12,AWSVGGGTDTQY
TRBV27,15,ASSSPGTSSSYNEQF
TRBV19,15,ASSIVWGPTLQETQY
TRBV28,12,ASSFRGNNQPQH
TRBV7-2,15,ASSRSGTSDRKETQY
TRBV28,15,ASSAGLSGRAVETQY
TRBV5-3,12,ARSTRTGTDTQY
TRBV19,12,ASSKGLINEKLF
TRBV5-1,15,ASSLGGGGSYNSPLH
TRBV27,14,ASSFGTSGSTDTQY
TRBV19,14,ASRASGSFYVYEQY
TRBV6-1,11,ASTGQNNQPQH
TRBV19,11,ASSIQNSYEQY
TRBV7-2,12,ASSLSVHQETQY
TRBV19,11,ASRPTGEGGYT
TRBV7-9,12,ASSFTTDNSPLH
TRBV7-2,13,ASRHDLDSGNTIY
TRBV28,11,ATDRGDTGELF
TRBV9,12,ASSVGHASEKLF
TRBV5-1,13,ASSFDSGNTGELF
TRBV7-2,14,ASSLWLSVVATEAF
TRBV15,17,ATSARPGLAGGGVNEQF
TRBV18,10,ASSPARAEAF
TRBV9,16,ASSVVVGEYSYNSPLH
TRBV10-2,12,ASRDWTGYNEQF
TRBV4-1,13,ASSRGTGERGGYT